A single sample gave rise to the 10 T cell receptor beta chains below, sequenced in a study of memory CD4+ T cells and cytomegalovirus serostatus. Data came from immunoSEQ multiplex PCR; TCRdb stores just in-frame clones and leaves some out. This table holds 40,000 to 55,000 clones, about 80% found once. The sort gate was single viable CD3+CD4+CD8-CD45RO+ cells for memory CD4+ T cells. Material: memory CD4+ T cells from blood. These TCRs come from an adult in good health and CMV-seronegative.

The gene calls are TRBV27 and TRBJ1-5; D might be TRBD1 (6 bases). Germline CDR1 reads MNHEY; CDR2 reads SMNVEV (reference sequence). Trimming left V 6 bases short and J 9 bases short, with 15 bases between. The CDR3 covers 13 residues. CDR3 sequence reads: CASRLQGPGPQHF. In DNA form, the CDR3 reads TGTGCCAGCAGACTGCAGGGGCCCGGGCCCCAGCATTTT.

The chain employs TRBV5-5 and TRBJ2-5, with 7 bases fitting TRBD1. The CDR3 extends over 15 amino acids. Germline CDR1 and CDR2: SGHKS and YYEKEE (reference sequence). V lost 0 bases and J lost 2; bases outside the gene matches: 4. The CDR3 loop is CASSLAPGGQETQYF. CDR3 nucleotides: TGTGCCAGCAGCTTGGCACCAGGGGGACAAGAGACCCAGTACTTC. The full variable domain, its missing parts supplied by reference TRBV5-5 and TRBJ2-5, is DAGVTQSPTHLIKTRGQQVTLRCSPISGHKSVSWYQQVLGQGPQFIFQYYEKEERGRGNFPDRFSARQFPNYSSELNVNALLLGDSALYLCASSLAPGGQETQYFGPGTRLLVL.

The chain combines TRBV7-9 with TRBJ1-6; D is unclear. Germline CDR1 and CDR2: SEHNR and FQNEAQ (reference sequence). The CDR3 loop spans 14 amino acids. With 1 base removed from V and 6 bases from J, the gap between germline ends came to 7 bases. The CDR3 here is CASSLDGFNSPLHF. CDR3 sequence (DNA): TGTGCCAGCAGCTTAGATGGTTTTAATTCACCCCTCCACTTT.

The chain combines TRBV6-6 with TRBJ1-2; the D gene is possibly TRBD1 (5 bases). This CDR3 has 14 residues. The germline gives CDR1 MNHNY, CDR2 SVGAGI (reference sequence). Trimming took 6 bases from V and 10 from J, leaving 21 bases between them. DNA of the CDR3: TGTGCCAGCAGCTACCAGTCCGGGGCTAGGGACTACACCTTC. It is translated as CASSYQSGARDYTF.

In the case of this clone: One junction end does not reproduce the germline sequence, and a read error may be involved. In DNA form, the CDR3 reads TGCGCCAGCACCTTGGGGTCAGCCTCAACTCATGAAAAACTGTTTTTT. The encoded protein is CASTLGSASTHEKLFF. The V and J genes are TRBV5-1 and TRBJ1-4; D unclear. This CDR3 has 16 residues. Looked up from germline, CDR1 is SGHRS and CDR2 is YFSETQ.

The chain carries TRBV7-9 and TRBJ2-1; TRBD2 aligns across 12 bases. Germline CDR1 is SEHNR and CDR2 is FQNEAQ (reference sequence). The V gene end was trimmed by 5 bases and the J gene end by 4 bases; junction bases not matched to a gene: 3. The CDR3 contains 15 residues. Here the CDR3 reads CASSRTSGAYNEQFF. CDR3 sequence (DNA): TGTGCCAGCAGCCGGACTAGCGGGGCTTACAATGAGCAGTTCTTC.

Worth noting for this clone: The same CDR3 also results from other DNA sequences found in this sample. The V gene is TRBV5-1, the J gene TRBJ1-6; D may be TRBD1 (5 bases). Germline lookup yields CDR1 SGHRS and CDR2 YFSETQ. V lost 4 bases, J lost 8 bases, and 7 bases lay in between. CDR3 length: 12 amino acids. CDR3 nucleotides: TGCGCCAGCAGCCTGGGGGATTCACCCCTCCACTTT. Protein product: CASSLGDSPLHF. Full variable domain (rest looked up from reference TRBV5-1 and TRBJ1-6): KAGVTQTPRYLIKTRGQQVTLSCSPISGHRSVSWYQQTPGQGLQFLFEYFSETQRNKGNFPGRFSGRQFSNSRSEMNVSTLELGDSALYLCASSLGDSPLHFGNGTRLTVT.

The chain is built from TRBV10-2 and TRBJ2-7; D gene uncertain. This CDR3 is 13 amino acids long. The V gene's germline CDR1 is WSHSY and CDR2 SAAADI. The germline V and J ends were trimmed by 5 bases and 4 bases, with 12 bases remaining between them. Here the CDR3 DNA reads TGCGCCAGCAGTCAGCCCCCCGGATACGAGCAGTACTTC. Encoded protein: CASSQPPGYEQYF.

The J gene is TRBJ2-5, the V gene TRBV6-1; D ambiguous. Germline V gene sequence: CDR1 MNHNS, CDR2 SASEGT. The CDR3 length is 14 residues. V was pared by 0 bases and J by 7 bases, with 12 bases between. For the CDR3, the DNA is TGTGCCAGCAGTGAAGCGGGGTCGGCGAGGACCCAGTACTTC. This gives the protein CASSEAGSARTQYF.

The gene calls are TRBV6-1 and TRBJ2-5, with D unclear. Between the trimmed V and J ends, which lost 6 bases and 3 bases, there was a span of 14 bases. Germline V CDR1 and CDR2: MNHNS, SASEGT. The CDR3 extends over 14 amino acids. This CDR3 is CASRPIWTEETQYF. In nucleotides, the CDR3 is TGTGCCAGCAGACCCATATGGACGGAAGAGACCCAGTACTTC.